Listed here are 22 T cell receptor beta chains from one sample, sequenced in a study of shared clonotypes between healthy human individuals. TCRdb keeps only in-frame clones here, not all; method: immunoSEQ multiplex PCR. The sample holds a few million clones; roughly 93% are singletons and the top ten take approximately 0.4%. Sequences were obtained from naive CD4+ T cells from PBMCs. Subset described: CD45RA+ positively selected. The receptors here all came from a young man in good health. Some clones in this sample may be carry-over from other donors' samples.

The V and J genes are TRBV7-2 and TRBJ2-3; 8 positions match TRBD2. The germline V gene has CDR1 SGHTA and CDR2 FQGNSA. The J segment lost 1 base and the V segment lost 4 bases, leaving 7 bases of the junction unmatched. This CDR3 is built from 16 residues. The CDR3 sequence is CASSSGLAPRTDTQYF. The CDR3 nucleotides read TGTGCCAGCAGCTCCGGACTAGCACCGCGCACAGATACGCAGTATTTT.

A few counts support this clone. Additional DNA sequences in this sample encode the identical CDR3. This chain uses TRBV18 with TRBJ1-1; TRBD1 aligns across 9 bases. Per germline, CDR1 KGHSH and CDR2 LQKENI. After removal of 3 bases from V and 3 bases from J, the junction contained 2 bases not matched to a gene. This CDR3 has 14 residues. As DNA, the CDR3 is TGTGCCAGCTCACCGACAGGGGGAGACACTGAAGCTTTCTTT. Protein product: CASSPTGGDTEAFF. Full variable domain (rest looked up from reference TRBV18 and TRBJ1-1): NAGVMQNPRHLVRRRGQEARLRCSPMKGHSHVYWYRQLPEEGLKFMVYLQKENIIDESGMPKERFSAEFPKEGPSILRIQQVVRGDSAAYFCASSPTGGDTEAFFGQGTRLTVV.

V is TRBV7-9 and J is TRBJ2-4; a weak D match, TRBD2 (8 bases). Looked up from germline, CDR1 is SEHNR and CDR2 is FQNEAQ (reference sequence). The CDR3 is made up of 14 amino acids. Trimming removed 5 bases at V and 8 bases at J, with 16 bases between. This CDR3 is CASSRGLGRDIQYF. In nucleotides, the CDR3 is TGTGCCAGCAGCAGGGGGCTCGGGAGGGACATTCAGTACTTC.

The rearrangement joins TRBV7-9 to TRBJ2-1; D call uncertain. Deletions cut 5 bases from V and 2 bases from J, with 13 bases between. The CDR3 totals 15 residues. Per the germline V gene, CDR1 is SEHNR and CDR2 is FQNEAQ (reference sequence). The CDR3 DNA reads TGTGCCAGCAGCCCCGTGGGGAACCCCTACAATGAGCAGTTCTTC. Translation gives CASSPVGNPYNEQFF.

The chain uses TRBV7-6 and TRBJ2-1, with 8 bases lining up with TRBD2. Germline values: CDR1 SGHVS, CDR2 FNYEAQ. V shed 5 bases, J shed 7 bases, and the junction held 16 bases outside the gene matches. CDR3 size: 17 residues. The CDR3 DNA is TGTGCCAGCAGCCTCCGCCAGGTGGCTAGCGGGTGGAATGAGCAGTTCTTC. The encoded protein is CASSLRQVASGWNEQFF. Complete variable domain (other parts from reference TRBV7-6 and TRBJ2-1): GAGVSQSPRYKVTKRGQDVALRCDPISGHVSLYWYRQALGQGPEFLTYFNYEAQQDKSGLPNDRFSAERPEGSISTLTIQRTEQRDSAMYRCASSLRQVASGWNEQFFGPGTRLTVL.

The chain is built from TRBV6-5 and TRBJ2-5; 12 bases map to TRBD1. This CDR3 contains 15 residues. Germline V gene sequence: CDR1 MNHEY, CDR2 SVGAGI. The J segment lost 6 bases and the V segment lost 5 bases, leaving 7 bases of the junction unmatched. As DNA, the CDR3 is TGTGCCAGCAGTCTGAACCGGGACAGGGGGCAGACCCAGTACTTC. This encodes CASSLNRDRGQTQYF.

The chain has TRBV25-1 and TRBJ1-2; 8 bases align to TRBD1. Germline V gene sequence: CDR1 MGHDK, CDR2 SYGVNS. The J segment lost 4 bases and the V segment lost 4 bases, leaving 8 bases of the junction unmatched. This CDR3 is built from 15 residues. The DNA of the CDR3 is TGTGCCAGCAGTGCCTACAGGGGACAGGCCTATGGCTACACCTTC. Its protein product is CASSAYRGQAYGYTF.

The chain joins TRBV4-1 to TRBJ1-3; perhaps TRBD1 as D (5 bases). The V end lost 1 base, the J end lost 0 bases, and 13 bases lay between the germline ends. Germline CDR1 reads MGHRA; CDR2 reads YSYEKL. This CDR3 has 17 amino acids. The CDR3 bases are TGCGCCAGCAGCCAAGTCGGCAGGGCCCCCTCTGGAAACACCATATATTTT. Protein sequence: CASSQVGRAPSGNTIYF.

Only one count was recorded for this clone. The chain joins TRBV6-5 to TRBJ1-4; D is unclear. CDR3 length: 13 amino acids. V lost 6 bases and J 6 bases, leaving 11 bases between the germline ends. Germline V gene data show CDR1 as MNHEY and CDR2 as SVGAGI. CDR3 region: CASSPAGDEKLFF. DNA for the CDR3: TGTGCCAGCAGCCCGGCGGGCGATGAAAAACTGTTTTTT.

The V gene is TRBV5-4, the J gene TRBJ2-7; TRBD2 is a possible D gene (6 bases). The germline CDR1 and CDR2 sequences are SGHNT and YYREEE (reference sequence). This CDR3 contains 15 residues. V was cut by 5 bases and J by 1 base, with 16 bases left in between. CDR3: CASSRSGTSSYEQYF. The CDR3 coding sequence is TGTGCCAGCAGTCGCTCCGGGACTTCGTCCTACGAGCAGTACTTC. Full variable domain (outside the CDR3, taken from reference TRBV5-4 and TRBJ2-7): ETGVTQSPTHLIKTRGQQVTLRCSSQSGHNTVSWYQQALGQGPQFIFQYYREEENGRGNFPPRFSGLQFPNYSSELNVNALELDDSALYLCASSRSGTSSYEQYFGPGTRLTVT.

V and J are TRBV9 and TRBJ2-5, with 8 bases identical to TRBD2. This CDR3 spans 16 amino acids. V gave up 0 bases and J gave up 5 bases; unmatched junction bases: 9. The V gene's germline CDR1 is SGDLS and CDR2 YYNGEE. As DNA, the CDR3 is TGTGCCAGCAGCGTAGCCGGGAGGGCCGGGTCGGAGACCCAGTACTTC. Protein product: CASSVAGRAGSETQYF.

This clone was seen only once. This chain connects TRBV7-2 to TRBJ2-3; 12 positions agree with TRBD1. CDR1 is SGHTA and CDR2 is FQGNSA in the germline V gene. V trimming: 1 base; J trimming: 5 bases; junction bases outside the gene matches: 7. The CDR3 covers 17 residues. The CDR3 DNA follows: TGTGCCAGCAGCTTAGTAGCGGGACAGGGGGCGCGAGATACGCAGTATTTT. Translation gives CASSLVAGQGARDTQYF.

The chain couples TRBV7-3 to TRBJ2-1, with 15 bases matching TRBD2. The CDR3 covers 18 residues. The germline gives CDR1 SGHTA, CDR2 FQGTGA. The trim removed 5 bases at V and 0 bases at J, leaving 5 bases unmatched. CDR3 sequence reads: CASSRTSGRGVSYNEQFF. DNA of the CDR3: TGTGCCAGCAGCCGGACTAGCGGGAGGGGGGTCTCCTACAATGAGCAGTTCTTC.

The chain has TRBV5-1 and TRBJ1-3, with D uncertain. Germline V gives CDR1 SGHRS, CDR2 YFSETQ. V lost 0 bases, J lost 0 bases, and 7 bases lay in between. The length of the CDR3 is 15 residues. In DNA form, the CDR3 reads TGCGCCAGCAGCTTGGACGGTCACTCTGGAAACACCATATATTTT. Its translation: CASSLDGHSGNTIYF.

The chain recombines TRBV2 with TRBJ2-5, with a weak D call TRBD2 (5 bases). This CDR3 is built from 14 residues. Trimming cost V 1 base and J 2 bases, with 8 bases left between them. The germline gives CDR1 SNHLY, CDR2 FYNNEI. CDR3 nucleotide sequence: TGTGCCAGCAGTGAAGGCACTAGTCAAGAGACCCAGTACTTC. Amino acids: CASSEGTSQETQYF.

The CDR3 sequence is CASSLVGGPTEAFF. DNA of the CDR3: TGTGCCAGCAGCTTAGTCGGGGGGCCAACTGAAGCTTTCTTT. The chain carries TRBV7-9 and TRBJ1-1; D perhaps matches TRBD1 (6 bases). In germline, CDR1 is SEHNR, CDR2 FQNEAQ (reference sequence). The CDR3 contains 14 residues. Trimming took off 1 base at V and 5 bases at J, with 11 bases between the two ends.

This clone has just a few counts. The CDR3 here is CASSPPEGLNTEAFF. CDR3 sequence (DNA): TGTGCCAGCTCACCACCAGAGGGCTTGAACACTGAAGCTTTCTTT. The V and J genes are TRBV18 and TRBJ1-1, with D unresolved. The germline V gene encodes CDR1 KGHSH and CDR2 LQKENI. V dropped 0 bases and J dropped 0 bases, with 8 bases sitting between them. CDR3 length: 15 residues.

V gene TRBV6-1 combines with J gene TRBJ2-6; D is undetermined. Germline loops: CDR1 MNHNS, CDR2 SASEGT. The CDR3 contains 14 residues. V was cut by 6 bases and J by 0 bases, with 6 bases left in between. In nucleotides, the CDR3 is TGTGCCAGCAGGGAAAGCTCTGGGGCCAACGTCCTGACTTTC. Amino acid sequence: CASRESSGANVLTF.

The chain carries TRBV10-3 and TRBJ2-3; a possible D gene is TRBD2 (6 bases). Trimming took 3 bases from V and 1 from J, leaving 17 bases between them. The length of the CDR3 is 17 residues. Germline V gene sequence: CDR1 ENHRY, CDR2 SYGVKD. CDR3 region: CAISDYRSSVRTDTQYF. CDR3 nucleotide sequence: TGTGCCATCAGTGACTACCGTTCTAGCGTACGCACAGATACGCAGTATTTT.

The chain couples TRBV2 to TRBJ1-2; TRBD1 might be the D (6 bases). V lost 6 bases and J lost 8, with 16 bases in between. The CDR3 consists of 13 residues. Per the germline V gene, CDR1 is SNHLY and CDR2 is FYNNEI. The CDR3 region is CASSEQGMEGYTF. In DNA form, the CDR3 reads TGTGCCAGCAGCGAACAGGGAATGGAGGGCTACACCTTC.

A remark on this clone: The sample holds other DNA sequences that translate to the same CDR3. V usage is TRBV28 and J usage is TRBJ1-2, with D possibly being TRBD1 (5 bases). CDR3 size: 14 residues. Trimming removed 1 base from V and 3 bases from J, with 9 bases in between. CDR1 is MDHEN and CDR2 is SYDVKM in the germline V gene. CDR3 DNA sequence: TGTGCCAGCAGTTTATCCGGACACCACTATGGCTACACCTTC. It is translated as CASSLSGHHYGYTF.

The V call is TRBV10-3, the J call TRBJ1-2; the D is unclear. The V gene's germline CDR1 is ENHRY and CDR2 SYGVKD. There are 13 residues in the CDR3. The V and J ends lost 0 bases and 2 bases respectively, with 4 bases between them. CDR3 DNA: TGTGCCATCAGTGAGTCAAGAAACTATGGCTACACCTTC. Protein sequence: CAISESRNYGYTF.